These 18 T cell receptor beta chains were sequenced from one sample in a study of blood T cell repertoires in COVID-19. Generated by immunoSEQ multiplex PCR, the TCRdb table keeps only in-frame clones and is missing some. The table includes about 21,000 clones, 83% detected once. Sequences were obtained from peripheral blood. The receptors originated from a human donor in a cohort sampled during active COVID-19.

The rearrangement links TRBV12-3 or TRBV12-4 to TRBJ2-5; the D gene is possibly TRBD2 (6 bases). V was trimmed by 5 bases and J by 4 bases, leaving 11 bases between them. The CDR3 is made up of 13 amino acids. This chain's CDR3 is CASSTSRPETQYF. For the CDR3, the DNA is TGTGCCAGCAGTACTAGCAGGCCAGAGACCCAGTACTTC.

V is TRBV18 and J is TRBJ2-5; D uncertain. This CDR3 is built from 11 residues. Germline V CDR1 and CDR2: KGHSH, LQKENI. Trimming left V 2 bases short and J 5 bases short, with 3 bases between. For the CDR3, the DNA is TGTGCCAGCTCACCAGGCGAGACCCAGTACTTC. This codes for CASSPGETQYF.

The rearrangement uses TRBV6-2 or TRBV6-3 and TRBJ1-5; a weak D match, TRBD1 (6 bases). Trimming left V 0 bases short and J 3 bases short, with 12 bases between. This CDR3 region has 16 residues. Germline values: CDR1 MNHEY, CDR2 SVGEGT. CDR3 in amino acids: CASSYSSRGNNQPQHF. The CDR3 DNA is TGTGCCAGCAGTTACTCGAGCAGGGGAAACAATCAGCCCCAGCATTTT.

This chain joins TRBV30 and TRBJ1-6, with unresolved D. Trimming removed 8 bases at V and 11 bases at J, with 16 bases between. The CDR3 is 12 residues long. Germline loops: CDR1 GTSNPN, CDR2 SVGIG (reference sequence). DNA of the CDR3: TGTGCCCAGGAGGCCCTTTCGGCACCCCTCCACTTT. This translates into CAQEALSAPLHF.

The chain combines TRBV29-1 with TRBJ1-1; 9 bases fit TRBD1. This CDR3 has 12 residues. The germline CDR1 and CDR2 sequences are SQVTM and ANQGSEA. The junction had 11 bases not matched to a gene; V was cut back by 7 bases and J by 11 bases. CDR3 nucleotide sequence: TGCAGCGCCCCGGGACAGGGTTCTCGGGCTTTCTTT. Protein sequence: CSAPGQGSRAFF.

The chain uses TRBV5-8 and TRBJ2-1; D is unclear. The ends were cut back, 4 bases at V and 6 bases at J, with 8 bases in the middle. The CDR3 contains 12 residues. In germline, CDR1 is SGHTS, CDR2 YDEGEE. CDR3: CASSQARNEQFF. CDR3 coding DNA: TGTGCCAGCAGCCAAGCGCGCAATGAGCAGTTCTTC.

Remarks on this clone: At one of its ends the junction is not consistent with the germline gene, which may arise from a read error. CDR3 DNA sequence: TGTGCCGGCAGTGTGGACAGGGGAACCTACGCGCAGTACTTC. It yields the protein CAGSVDRGTYAQYF. The chain carries TRBV2 and TRBJ2-5; TRBD1 matches at 9 bases. Germline V CDR1 and CDR2: SNHLY, FYNNEI. This CDR3 spans 14 amino acids.

The chain couples TRBV3-1 (or the pseudogene TRBV3-2) to TRBJ1-6, with 7 bases lining up with TRBD1. After removal of 5 bases from V and 10 bases from J, the junction contained 8 bases not matched to a gene. This CDR3 is 14 amino acids long. Germline CDR1 reads LGHDT; CDR2 reads YNNKEL (reference sequence). The CDR3: CASSEQGGRSPLHF. Written as DNA, the CDR3 is TGTGCCAGCAGCGAGCAGGGGGGCAGATCACCCCTCCACTTT.

J is TRBJ1-5 and V is TRBV6-6; D not certain. The CDR3 spans 13 residues. V lost 7 bases, J lost 0 bases, and 7 bases lay in between. CDR1 and CDR2 from the germline V gene are MNHNY and SVGAGI (reference sequence). CDR3 amino acids: CASNLDSNQPQHF. In nucleotides, the CDR3 is TGTGCCAGCAATTTAGATAGCAATCAGCCCCAGCATTTT.

This CDR3 reads CAWSVFAGGFYNEQFF. As DNA, the CDR3 is TGTGCCTGGAGTGTATTTGCGGGGGGATTTTACAATGAGCAGTTCTTC. The chain links TRBV30 to TRBJ2-1; 8 bases map to TRBD2. CDR1 is GTSNPN and CDR2 is SVGIG in the germline V gene (reference sequence). This CDR3 region has 16 residues. Trimming removed 0 bases from V and 4 bases from J; junction bases left unmatched: 8.

This clone was counted between two and nine times. The chain has TRBV7-2 and TRBJ1-5; no clear D gene. CDR1 and CDR2 (germline): SGHTA, FQGNSA. V dropped 6 bases and J dropped 0 bases, with 12 bases sitting between them. The CDR3 loop spans 15 amino acids. In DNA, the CDR3 is TGTGCCAGCAGTCGCGACGGGGTTAGCAATCAGCCCCAGCATTTT. Translating it yields CASSRDGVSNQPQHF.

This chain joins TRBV6-5 and TRBJ1-2; D gene unclear. The CDR3 runs to 13 residues. The V end lost 3 bases, the J end lost 8 bases, and 13 bases lay between the germline ends. Germline values: CDR1 MNHEY, CDR2 SVGAGI. The CDR3 spells CASSYTYRGGYTF. For the CDR3, the DNA is TGTGCCAGCAGTTATACCTACCGAGGGGGCTACACCTTC.

The chain employs TRBV30 and TRBJ1-1; perhaps TRBD1 as D (6 bases). Germline CDR1 is GTSNPN and CDR2 is SVGIG (reference sequence). Trimming removed 3 bases from V and 2 bases from J, with 10 bases in between. The CDR3 length is 13 residues. The CDR3, as DNA: TGTGCCTGGAGGCGGGGGCTCAACACTGAAGCTTTCTTT. Residues: CAWRRGLNTEAFF.

The CDR3 DNA follows: TGTGCCAGCAGTTTGGGGGGTGAGCAGTACTTC. Protein product: CASSLGGEQYF. This chain uses TRBV12-3 or TRBV12-4 with TRBJ2-7, with a tentative D call TRBD2 (6 bases). CDR3 length: 11 amino acids. With 3 bases removed from V and 7 bases from J, the gap between germline ends came to 7 bases.

This rearrangement joins TRBV2 to TRBJ2-1; 7 positions agree with TRBD1. V trimming: 4 bases; J trimming: 5 bases; junction bases outside the gene matches: 11. The CDR3 spans 16 residues. Germline loops: CDR1 SNHLY, CDR2 FYNNEI. CDR3 residues: CASSGKLVTGNNEQFF. The CDR3 bases are TGTGCCAGCAGTGGTAAACTTGTGACAGGGAACAATGAGCAGTTCTTC.

The J gene is TRBJ2-2, the V gene TRBV6-4; 8 bases map to TRBD1. The CDR3 covers 13 residues. J lost 5 bases, V lost 8 bases, and 4 bases had no gene match. Germline assignment: CDR1 MRHNA and CDR2 SNTAGT. The CDR3 DNA reads TGTGCCAGCGGACAGGGACAAACCGGGGAGCTGTTTTTT. This translates into CASGQGQTGELFF.

V gene TRBV6-5 combines with J gene TRBJ2-7; 10 nucleotides align to TRBD2. The CDR3 contains 16 residues. CDR1 is MNHEY, CDR2 SVGAGI, per germline. V was clipped by 3 bases and J by 2 bases; unmatched bases: 7. The CDR3 nucleotides read TGTGCCAGCAGTTATACTTGGACTAGCGGCACCTACGAGCAGTACTTC. Encoded protein: CASSYTWTSGTYEQYF.

The rearrangement uses TRBV7-9 and TRBJ1-6, with a possible D match to TRBD1 (6 bases). Germline V CDR1 and CDR2: SEHNR, FQNEAQ (reference sequence). The CDR3 is made up of 14 amino acids. V lost 7 bases and J 7 bases, leaving 14 bases between the germline ends. The CDR3 protein is CASNLRDTNSPLHF. DNA of the CDR3: TGTGCCAGCAACCTCAGGGACACCAATTCACCCCTCCACTTT.